Presented here are 32 T cell receptor beta chains from one specimen sequenced in a study of shared clonotypes between healthy human individuals. The method was immunoSEQ multiplex PCR; TCRdb's version includes in-frame clones alone and lacks a portion of them. The sample consists of 850,000 to 1,200,000 clones, about 75% of them appearing once. Material for sequencing was memory CD4+ T cells sorted from blood. The subset is: CD45RA-negative fraction. The origin of the receptors is a man between 18 and 35 years old in good health.

V is TRBV6-5 and J is TRBJ2-3, with 12 bases fitting TRBD2. The junction had 5 bases not matched to a gene; V was cut back by 6 bases and J by 7 bases. This CDR3 spans 14 amino acids. Germline-derived CDR1 and CDR2 are MNHEY and SVGAGI. CDR3: CASSLTSGRNTQYF. CDR3 sequence (DNA): TGTGCCAGCAGCCTTACTAGCGGGAGGAATACGCAGTATTTT.

Only a few counts were recorded for this clone. The sample carries other DNA sequences with the same CDR3. The chain employs TRBV5-5 and TRBJ2-5, with 12 bases matching TRBD2. This CDR3 comprises 16 residues. CDR1 and CDR2 from the germline V gene are SGHKS and YYEKEE (reference sequence). With V trimmed by 4 bases and J by 2 bases, 6 bases remained unmatched. CDR3: CASSPGLAGGQETQYF. CDR3 coding DNA: TGTGCCAGCAGCCCGGGCCTAGCGGGAGGGCAAGAGACCCAGTACTTC.

The chain employs TRBV5-1 and TRBJ1-3, with D uncertain. The germline gives CDR1 SGHRS, CDR2 YFSETQ. The CDR3 consists of 16 residues. The V and J ends lost 2 bases and 0 bases respectively, with 12 bases between them. The CDR3 protein is CASSFQPASSGNTIYF. DNA for the CDR3: TGCGCCAGCAGCTTTCAGCCAGCCAGCTCTGGAAACACCATATATTTT. The full variable domain, with the rest looked up from reference TRBV5-1 and TRBJ1-3, is KAGVTQTPRYLIKTRGQQVTLSCSPISGHRSVSWYQQTPGQGLQFLFEYFSETQRNKGNFPGRFSGRQFSNSRSEMNVSTLELGDSALYLCASSFQPASSGNTIYFGEGSWLTVV.

V is TRBV5-5 and J is TRBJ1-3; perhaps TRBD1 as D (5 bases). The CDR3 totals 16 residues. The ends were cut back, 2 bases at V and 0 bases at J, with 12 bases in the middle. Germline V gene sequence: CDR1 SGHKS, CDR2 YYEKEE (reference sequence). CDR3 in amino acids: CASSFDRISSGNTIYF. The CDR3 nucleotides are TGTGCCAGCAGCTTCGACAGAATCAGCTCTGGAAACACCATATATTTT. Looking up the rest from reference TRBV5-5 and TRBJ1-3 gives the full variable domain: DAGVTQSPTHLIKTRGQQVTLRCSPISGHKSVSWYQQVLGQGPQFIFQYYEKEERGRGNFPDRFSARQFPNYSSELNVNALLLGDSALYLCASSFDRISSGNTIYFGEGSWLTVV.

This clone came up once. This chain joins TRBV18 and TRBJ2-2; 8 bases are shared with TRBD1. Germline V gives CDR1 KGHSH, CDR2 LQKENI. This CDR3 comprises 13 residues. Unmatched junction bases numbered 3, after V lost 6 bases and J lost 6 bases. The CDR3 bases are TGTGCCAGCTCTTCGACAGGGGCCGGGGAGCTGTTTTTT. Its translation: CASSSTGAGELFF.

This rearrangement joins TRBV9 to TRBJ2-5, with 8 positions matching TRBD2. The CDR3 has 17 amino acids. V lost 3 bases to trimming and J lost 3 bases; unmatched junction nucleotides: 13. CDR1 is SGDLS, CDR2 YYNGEE, per germline. CDR3 loop: CASSAGVGREAEETQYF. The CDR3 DNA is TGTGCCAGCAGCGCCGGGGTGGGGCGGGAGGCGGAAGAGACCCAGTACTTC.

This rearrangement joins TRBV27 to TRBJ1-2; possible D gene TRBD1, 6 bases. The length of the CDR3 is 14 residues. Looked up from germline, CDR1 is MNHEY and CDR2 is SMNVEV (reference sequence). V dropped 6 bases and J dropped 9 bases, with 20 bases sitting between them. The CDR3 sequence: CASSLQRDTLSYTF. CDR3 coding DNA: TGTGCCAGCAGCCTACAGCGGGACACACTAAGCTACACCTTC.

On this clone itself: Other DNA sequences in the same sample also yield this CDR3. V gene TRBV7-2 combines with J gene TRBJ1-1; the D is unclear. CDR3 length: 13 amino acids. The germline CDR1 and CDR2 sequences are SGHTA and FQGNSA. V lost 4 bases and J 1 base, leaving 7 bases between the germline ends. DNA for the CDR3: TGTGCCAGCAGCTCTCAGAGGAACACTGAAGCTTTCTTT. Its translation is CASSSQRNTEAFF.

The chain has TRBV5-4 and TRBJ2-5; D not certain. V lost 2 bases and J lost 0, with 8 bases in between. The CDR3 is made up of 14 amino acids. The germline V gene has CDR1 SGHNT and CDR2 YYREEE (reference sequence). This CDR3 reads CASSFTRYQETQYF. The CDR3 region has the DNA TGTGCCAGCAGCTTTACCCGTTACCAAGAGACCCAGTACTTC.

CDR3 in DNA: TGTGCCAGCAGCTTGGTCAGCTCCTACAATGAGCAGTTCTTC. Translated, it gives CASSLVSSYNEQFF. The chain joins TRBV5-6 to TRBJ2-1, with no clear D. Trimming removed 0 bases at V and 0 bases at J, with 4 bases between. Germline V gene data show CDR1 as SGHDT and CDR2 as YYEEEE. This CDR3 contains 14 residues.

This chain uses TRBV27 with TRBJ1-6; possibly TRBD1 for D (5 bases). The germline CDR1 and CDR2 sequences are MNHEY and SMNVEV (reference sequence). The CDR3 is 14 amino acids. Trimming shortened V by 3 bases and J by 10 bases, and 13 bases separated the two germline ends. The CDR3 spells CASSLSTAGSPLHF. Written as DNA, the CDR3 is TGTGCCAGCAGTTTGTCGACAGCTGGGTCACCCCTCCACTTT.

As for this clone: Different DNA sequences within this sample yield the same CDR3. The DNA of the CDR3 is TGTGCCAGCAGCTTAGGGGGGTCCGCCTACGAGCAGTACTTC. It translates to CASSLGGSAYEQYF. This rearrangement joins TRBV7-2 to TRBJ2-7; D is tentatively TRBD1 or TRBD2 (5 bases each). The CDR3 is 14 residues long. V was cut by 1 base and J by 2 bases, with 9 bases left in between. Germline values: CDR1 SGHTA, CDR2 FQGNSA.

The gene calls are TRBV5-1 and TRBJ2-2; 7 positions agree with TRBD1. CDR1 is SGHRS, CDR2 YFSETQ, per germline. The CDR3 runs 15 residues. The ends lost 3 bases at V and 3 bases at J; junction bases unmatched: 5. The CDR3 DNA reads TGCGCCAGCAGCTCGGGACAGATTTACACCGGGGAGCTGTTTTTT. Protein: CASSSGQIYTGELFF. Together with reference TRBV5-1 and TRBJ2-2, the CDR3 gives the full variable domain: KAGVTQTPRYLIKTRGQQVTLSCSPISGHRSVSWYQQTPGQGLQFLFEYFSETQRNKGNFPGRFSGRQFSNSRSEMNVSTLELGDSALYLCASSSGQIYTGELFFGEGSRLTVL.

The rearrangement joins TRBV29-1 to TRBJ2-6; D is possibly TRBD1 (6 bases). CDR3 length: 15 amino acids. Germline-derived CDR1 and CDR2 are SQVTM and ANQGSEA. Trimming removed 6 bases from V and 2 bases from J, with 14 bases in between. CDR3 bases: TGCAGCGTCTCAACAGGGATGACTGGGGCCAACGTCCTGACTTTC. It specifies CSVSTGMTGANVLTF.

This chain connects TRBV5-6 to TRBJ1-3; perhaps TRBD1 as D (5 bases). The V end lost 0 bases, the J end lost 3 bases, and 10 bases lay between the germline ends. The CDR3 is 15 residues long. CDR1 is SGHDT, CDR2 YYEEEE, per germline. The CDR3 here is CASSLARQGGNTIYF. CDR3 nucleotide sequence: TGTGCCAGCAGCTTGGCCCGCCAGGGTGGAAACACCATATATTTT.

The rearrangement links TRBV11-1 to TRBJ2-4; D is possibly TRBD1 (6 bases). This CDR3 has 16 residues. In germline, CDR1 is SGHAT, CDR2 FQDESV (reference sequence). V was pared by 1 base and J by 1 base, with 11 bases between. The chain's CDR3 is CASSLGGRGAKNIQYF. For the CDR3, the DNA is TGTGCCAGCAGCTTAGGTGGCAGGGGTGCCAAAAACATTCAGTACTTC.

V usage is TRBV28 and J usage is TRBJ2-3; TRBD1 might be the D (5 bases). The CDR3 sequence is 18 residues long. Germline CDR1 MDHEN, CDR2 SYDVKM. V was shortened by 2 bases and J by 0 bases, with 18 bases between the two germline ends. The CDR3 protein is CASSLRRASRRSTDTQYF. The CDR3 coding sequence is TGTGCCAGCAGTTTACGCAGGGCATCCCGTAGGAGCACAGATACGCAGTATTTT.

The sample holds one count of this clone. This chain joins TRBV13 and TRBJ1-5; a weak D match, TRBD1 (6 bases). V lost 4 bases and J 7 bases, leaving 14 bases between the germline ends. The CDR3 runs 14 residues. Germline CDR1 reads PRHDT; CDR2 reads FYEKMQ (reference sequence). The CDR3 nucleotides are TGTGCCAGCAGCTCCGCGGGGGCCGGGCAGCCCCAGCATTTT. Its protein product is CASSSAGAGQPQHF.

The chain joins TRBV5-4 to TRBJ2-3; D is ambiguous. The V end was cut by 0 bases, the J end by 6 bases, with 8 bases between. The CDR3 has 13 residues. CDR1 and CDR2 from the germline V gene are SGHNT and YYREEE (reference sequence). Written as DNA, the CDR3 is TGTGCCAGCAGCTTGGACGGTTGGGATACGCAGTATTTT. This gives the protein CASSLDGWDTQYF.

This clone is a singleton in its sample. The chain has TRBV6-5 and TRBJ1-3; 9 bases fit TRBD1. CDR1 is MNHEY and CDR2 is SVGAGI in the germline V gene. The CDR3 contains 15 residues. With V trimmed by 8 bases and J by 2 bases, 7 bases remained unmatched. Here the CDR3 reads CASALDRGAGNTIYF. The CDR3 DNA reads as TGTGCCAGCGCCTTGGACAGGGGAGCTGGAAACACCATATATTTT.

The chain joins TRBV2 to TRBJ1-3; TRBD1 aligns across 7 bases. The V and J ends lost 7 bases and 4 bases, in that order; junction bases with no gene match: 13. Germline values: CDR1 SNHLY, CDR2 FYNNEI. The CDR3 has 16 amino acids. The CDR3: CASMDPGGGAGNTIYF. CDR3 nucleotide sequence: TGTGCCAGCATGGATCCCGGAGGGGGCGCCGGAAACACCATATATTTT.

A remark on this clone: At one end the junction does not follow the germline gene, possibly because of a read error. The CDR3 region is CASSYPPDF. CDR3 nucleotide sequence: TGTGCCAGCAGTTACCCCCCCGATTTT. The chain links TRBV6-5 to TRBJ1-4, with D uncertain. Germline V gene sequence: CDR1 MNHEY, CDR2 SVGAGI. This CDR3 is 9 amino acids long.

The chain employs TRBV4-1 and TRBJ1-2; D gene unclear. Germline CDR1 is MGHRA and CDR2 is YSYEKL. This CDR3 has 12 amino acids. V was clipped by 1 base and J by 7 bases, with 7 bases between them. In DNA, the CDR3 is TGCGCCAGCAGCCAAGTCGCTGGTGGCTACACCTTC. It is translated as CASSQVAGGYTF.

The V call is TRBV30, the J call TRBJ2-1, with 7 bases aligning to TRBD1. The CDR3 is 13 amino acids. Looked up from germline, CDR1 is GTSNPN and CDR2 is SVGIG (reference sequence). The ends lost 3 bases at V and 10 bases at J; junction bases unmatched: 9. The CDR3 sequence is CAWRQGVDGEQFF. The CDR3 DNA sequence: TGTGCCTGGAGGCAGGGGGTAGACGGGGAGCAGTTCTTC. Using reference TRBV30 and TRBJ2-1 for the parts outside the CDR3, the full variable domain is SQTIHQWPATLVQPVGSPLSLECTVEGTSNPNLYWYRQAAGRGLQLLFYSVGIGQISSEVPQNLSASRPQDRQFILSSKKLLLSDSGFYLCAWRQGVDGEQFFGPGTRLTVL.

CDR3 in amino acids: CAISAGGQGREKLFF. In DNA form, the CDR3 reads TGTGCCATCAGTGCGGGTGGACAGGGGAGGGAAAAACTGTTTTTT. The chain links TRBV10-3 to TRBJ1-4; 9 bases match TRBD1. CDR3 length: 15 residues. The germline CDR1 and CDR2 sequences are ENHRY and SYGVKD. The ends lost 4 bases at V and 8 bases at J; junction bases unmatched: 8.

The chain carries TRBV5-1 and TRBJ2-5, with D possibly being TRBD1 (6 bases). Trimming shortened V by 0 bases and J by 1 base, and 16 bases separated the two germline ends. The CDR3 loop spans 17 amino acids. CDR1 SGHRS and CDR2 YFSETQ come from the germline V gene. DNA of the CDR3: TGCGCCAGCAGCTTGGTACGGGACACGGGATTCCAAGAGACCCAGTACTTC. Translating it yields CASSLVRDTGFQETQYF. The variable domain in full, completed from reference TRBV5-1 and TRBJ2-5, reads KAGVTQTPRYLIKTRGQQVTLSCSPISGHRSVSWYQQTPGQGLQFLFEYFSETQRNKGNFPGRFSGRQFSNSRSEMNVSTLELGDSALYLCASSLVRDTGFQETQYFGPGTRLLVL.

The chain employs TRBV6-5 and TRBJ2-5, with D perhaps matching TRBD2 (6 bases). The V and J ends lost 2 bases and 4 bases respectively, with 11 bases between them. Germline CDR1 reads MNHEY; CDR2 reads SVGAGI. CDR3 length: 14 amino acids. The CDR3 sequence: CASSYAGPGETQYF. The CDR3 DNA reads as TGTGCCAGCAGTTACGCGGGGCCGGGAGAGACCCAGTACTTC.

The chain combines TRBV19 with TRBJ1-5, with 7 bases identical to TRBD1. The ends lost 1 base at V and 3 bases at J; junction bases unmatched: 3. Germline CDR1 and CDR2: LNHDA and SQIVND (reference sequence). The CDR3 has 15 residues. The CDR3 spells CASSIGTGYNQPQHF. Here the CDR3 DNA reads TGTGCCAGTAGTATAGGGACAGGTTACAATCAGCCCCAGCATTTT. The full variable domain, its missing parts supplied by reference TRBV19 and TRBJ1-5, is DGGITQSPKYLFRKEGQNVTLSCEQNLNHDAMYWYRQDPGQGLRLIYYSQIVNDFQKGDIAEGYSVSREKKESFPLTVTSAQKNPTAFYLCASSIGTGYNQPQHFGDGTRLSIL.

This sequence joins TRBV5-6 and TRBJ1-2; D uncertain. CDR1 and CDR2 (germline): SGHDT, YYEEEE. Between the trimmed V and J ends, which lost 5 bases and 2 bases, there was a span of 10 bases. The CDR3 spans 13 residues. The CDR3 sequence is CASRMAVNYGYTF. The CDR3 DNA follows: TGTGCCAGCAGGATGGCCGTCAACTATGGCTACACCTTC.

This clone has just one count. It may be a read error: a sequence one base away is much more abundant. Other DNA variants within this sample encode the same CDR3. This chain links TRBV5-4 with TRBJ2-3; D is uncertain. The germline V gene has CDR1 SGHNT and CDR2 YYREEE (reference sequence). The V end was cut by 0 bases, the J end by 0 bases, with 2 bases between. The CDR3 is made up of 13 amino acids. The CDR3 DNA follows: TGTGCCAGCAGCTTGGGAAGCACAGATACGCAGTATTTT. Translation: CASSLGSTDTQYF.

This clone came up once. J is TRBJ1-3 and V is TRBV4-3; 7 bases match TRBD1. With V trimmed by 4 bases and J by 4 bases, 7 bases remained unmatched. The CDR3 is 15 residues long. Germline V CDR1 and CDR2: LGHNA, YSLEER. The CDR3 here is CASSRLGQSGNTIYF. The CDR3 DNA sequence: TGCGCCAGCAGCCGACTGGGACAGTCAGGAAACACCATATATTTT.

The CDR3 nucleotides are TGTGCCACCAGCCCCCCCGGCTCCAATCAGCCCCAGCATTTT. The encoded protein is CATSPPGSNQPQHF. The V and J genes are TRBV15 and TRBJ1-5; D not certain. CDR3 length equals 14 residues. The ends were cut back, 5 bases at V and 3 bases at J, with 11 bases in the middle. Germline lookup yields CDR1 LNHNV and CDR2 YYDKDF (reference sequence).